The 32 T cell receptor beta chains reported below all come from one sample, sequenced in a study of blood T cells in healthy people across ages. Next came a second PCR, run for about 7 to 12 cycles, which used a sample-barcoded 5' primer along with a J-beta primer mix. TCRdb reprocessed the 5' RACE reads with MiXCR, giving one entry per CDR3 protein. Of 1,500,000 or so distinct CDR3 sequences detected, less than 45% appear once; the ten largest clones hold about 4.1%. The sample consisted of blood. These receptors were collected from a woman younger than 30 in good health.

The V and J genes are TRBV7-9 and TRBJ1-6, with D possibly matching TRBD1 (5 bases). The V end was cut by 5 bases, the J end by 7 bases, with 15 bases between. The CDR3 loop spans 15 amino acids. Germline V gene lookup returns CDR1 SEHNR and CDR2 FQNEAQ (reference sequence). The CDR3 sequence: CASSGTNSVNSPLHF. In DNA, the CDR3 is TGTGCCAGCAGCGGGACCAACTCTGTCAATTCACCCCTCCACTTT.

V and J are TRBV6-2 or TRBV6-3 and TRBJ1-6; unclear D gene. Germline CDR1 is MNHEY and CDR2 is SVGEGT. The CDR3 contains 17 residues. V gave up 2 bases and J gave up 7 bases, with 18 bases separating them. The CDR3 DNA reads as TGTGCCAGCAGTTACCAACCCGCCCGGACTCCAAATTCACCCCTCCACTTT. Protein: CASSYQPARTPNSPLHF.

The chain is built from TRBV4-3 and TRBJ1-2, with D hard to call. Trimming left V 0 bases short and J 8 bases short, with 13 bases between. The CDR3 runs to 14 residues. The germline CDR1 and CDR2 sequences are LGHNA and YSLEER. CDR3 bases: TGCGCCAGCAGCCAAGATGAGGCAGGAGGAGGCTACACCTTC. Its translation: CASSQDEAGGGYTF.

This clonotype was counted a few times. The chain joins TRBV27 to TRBJ2-7, with D perhaps matching TRBD1 or TRBD2 (5 bases each). The CDR3 extends over 13 amino acids. Germline values: CDR1 MNHEY, CDR2 SMNVEV (reference sequence). The ends were cut back, 5 bases at V and 4 bases at J, with 12 bases in the middle. In DNA, the CDR3 is TGTGCCAGCAGTGGGGACGTCAGGTACGAGCAGTACTTC. Protein: CASSGDVRYEQYF.

This clonotype was detected only a few times. This chain joins TRBV3-1 and TRBJ2-7, with a possible D match to TRBD1 (7 bases). The CDR3 consists of 15 residues. The ends were cut back, 2 bases at V and 4 bases at J, with 15 bases in the middle. Germline loops: CDR1 LGHDT, CDR2 YNNKEL (reference sequence). CDR3: CASSQTPEGQYEQYF. The DNA for the CDR3 is TGTGCCAGCAGCCAAACGCCGGAGGGACAGTACGAGCAGTACTTC.

This clonotype was detected a few times. V gene TRBV9 combines with J gene TRBJ1-1; D is uncertain. This CDR3 is 12 amino acids long. Germline V lookup: CDR1 SGDLS, CDR2 YYNGEE. Trimming pared 0 bases from V and 7 bases from J, leaving 7 bases between. Written as DNA, the CDR3 is TGTGCCAGCAGCGTAGTGGAAGGTGAAGCTTTCTTT. Its protein product is CASSVVEGEAFF.

This chain joins TRBV7-9 and TRBJ2-7; a possible D gene is TRBD2 (6 bases). Germline assignment: CDR1 SEHNR and CDR2 FQNEAQ (reference sequence). V lost 8 bases and J lost 0, with 11 bases in between. CDR3 length: 13 amino acids. As DNA, the CDR3 is TGTGCCAGCGGAGACGGGAGCTCCTACGAGCAGTACTTC. Translation gives CASGDGSSYEQYF.

This clonotype was picked up a small number of times. In nucleotides, the CDR3 is TGTGCCAGCAGCCCAGTGGGGGCGGTTGGCTACACCTTC. Protein sequence: CASSPVGAVGYTF. This chain joins TRBV12-3 or TRBV12-4 and TRBJ1-2; tentative D call: TRBD1 (6 bases). The CDR3 length is 13 residues. V shed 6 bases and J shed 7 bases, with 15 bases lying between them.

V gene TRBV6-5 combines with J gene TRBJ2-7; TRBD1 matches at 7 bases. V trimming: 6 bases; J trimming: 5 bases; junction bases outside the gene matches: 4. The CDR3 spans 12 residues. CDR1 and CDR2 (germline): MNHEY, SVGAGI. The DNA for the CDR3 is TGTGCCAGCAGGACAGGGAACCACGAGCAGTACTTC. Amino acids: CASRTGNHEQYF.

A few counts support this clonotype. V is TRBV20-1 and J is TRBJ2-1; 7 nucleotides line up with TRBD2. The V gene end was trimmed by 1 base and the J gene end by 8 bases; junction bases not matched to a gene: 11. The length of the CDR3 is 15 residues. Germline V CDR1 and CDR2: DFQATT, SNEGSKA (reference sequence). The chain's CDR3 is CSARVRDYGLDEQFF. The CDR3 bases are TGCAGTGCTAGAGTACGGGACTATGGACTCGATGAGCAGTTCTTC.

The chain's CDR3 is CSALGTAQGTQYF. CDR3 bases: TGCAGTGCTCTTGGGACAGCCCAAGGGACGCAGTATTTT. The chain employs TRBV20-1 and TRBJ2-3; the match to TRBD1 covers 7 bases. The germline gives CDR1 DFQATT, CDR2 SNEGSKA (reference sequence). This CDR3 has 13 amino acids. The junction had 11 bases not matched to a gene; V was cut back by 5 bases and J by 9 bases.

The genes are TRBV28 and TRBJ1-1; possible D gene TRBD1, 5 bases. The CDR3 totals 13 residues. V dropped 2 bases and J dropped 6 bases, with 10 bases sitting between them. The germline gives CDR1 MDHEN, CDR2 SYDVKM. CDR3 protein: CASSLHEGPEAFF. CDR3 coding DNA: TGTGCCAGCAGTTTACATGAGGGACCTGAAGCTTTCTTT.

This chain joins TRBV11-2 and TRBJ2-3; D possibly corresponds to TRBD1 (5 bases). The CDR3 consists of 13 residues. Per the germline V gene, CDR1 is SGHAT and CDR2 is FQNNGV. The V end was cut by 7 bases, the J end by 4 bases, with 12 bases between. The CDR3 is CASTSGNADTQYF. The CDR3 DNA sequence: TGTGCCAGCACCTCAGGGAACGCAGATACGCAGTATTTT. Filled out from reference TRBV11-2 and TRBJ2-3, the complete variable domain reads EAGVAQSPRYKIIEKRQSVAFWCNPISGHATLYWYQQILGQGPKLLIQFQNNGVVDDSQLPKDRFSAERLKGVDSTLKIQPAKLEDSAVYLCASTSGNADTQYFGPGTRLTVL.

This chain joins TRBV25-1 and TRBJ2-5; 8 bases agree with TRBD2. CDR1 MGHDK and CDR2 SYGVNS come from the germline V gene. This CDR3 has 17 residues. J gave up 11 bases and V 1 base, and 18 bases lay outside the gene matches. The CDR3 protein is CASSECPKREKGNEQYF. In DNA form, the CDR3 reads TGTGCCAGCAGTGAATGCCCTAAGCGGGAGAAGGGGAATGAGCAGTACTTC.

This clonotype was found many times. The chain employs TRBV5-1 and TRBJ2-1; 10 nucleotides agree with TRBD2. Trimming took 3 bases from V and 3 from J; bases not matched to a gene: 3. In germline, CDR1 is SGHRS, CDR2 YFSETQ. The CDR3 is 15 residues long. The CDR3 sequence: CASSSIAGGYNEQFF. The CDR3 nucleotides are TGCGCCAGCAGCTCTATAGCGGGAGGCTACAATGAGCAGTTCTTC.

V and J are TRBV7-9 and TRBJ1-4, with D possibly matching TRBD1 (5 bases). Germline V gene data show CDR1 as SEHNR and CDR2 as FQNEAQ (reference sequence). V lost 5 bases and J 8 bases, leaving 21 bases between the germline ends. The CDR3 is 16 residues long. This CDR3 reads CASSPREDPKGEKLFF. CDR3 nucleotides: TGTGCCAGCAGCCCCCGGGAGGACCCTAAGGGGGAAAAACTGTTTTTT.

The rearrangement links TRBV2 to TRBJ1-1; the D is unclear. V was trimmed by 4 bases and J by 1 base, leaving 10 bases between them. Germline V gene data show CDR1 as SNHLY and CDR2 as FYNNEI. The CDR3 extends over 14 amino acids. The CDR3 DNA sequence: TGTGCCAGCAGTGTTAGTTACAGGAACACTGAAGCTTTCTTT. Its protein product is CASSVSYRNTEAFF.

The V call is TRBV20-1, the J call TRBJ1-1; TRBD1 matches at 7 bases. Trimming removed 7 bases from V and 5 bases from J; junction bases left unmatched: 10. This CDR3 is built from 13 residues. The germline V gene encodes CDR1 DFQATT and CDR2 SNEGSKA (reference sequence). The CDR3 DNA reads TGCAGTGTCCCGGACAGGAGCGAAACTGAAGCTTTCTTT. Translation: CSVPDRSETEAFF.

The genes are TRBV20-1 and TRBJ2-7; 15 bases match TRBD2. With 7 bases clipped from V and 6 bases from J, the junction kept 7 bases outside the gene matches. The CDR3 loop spans 14 amino acids. The germline gives CDR1 DFQATT, CDR2 SNEGSKA (reference sequence). The CDR3 region has the DNA TGCAGTGTCGATGGGGGACTAGCGGGGGGCGAGCAGTACTTC. Its translation: CSVDGGLAGGEQYF.

This clonotype occurred a few times. The V gene is TRBV7-8, the J gene TRBJ2-7, with D tentatively TRBD1 or TRBD2 (6 bases each). TRBJ2-5 matches the DNA end more closely, so the J call is doubtful. CDR1 is SGHVS and CDR2 is FQNEAQ in the germline V gene. The CDR3 is 15 amino acids. CDR3 in amino acids: CASSLTGALGETQYF. CDR3 nucleotide sequence: TGTGCCAGCAGCTTAACGGGGGCGCTTGGGGAGACCCAGTACTTC.

The chain is built from TRBV7-9 and TRBJ2-3; D is unresolved. The germline V and J ends were trimmed by 1 base and 0 bases, with 8 bases remaining between them. The CDR3 runs 15 residues. Germline loops: CDR1 SEHNR, CDR2 FQNEAQ (reference sequence). In nucleotides, the CDR3 is TGTGCCAGCAGCTTAGGATCAGTTAGCACAGATACGCAGTATTTT. It translates to CASSLGSVSTDTQYF.

The CDR3 DNA sequence: TGTGCCACCAGCAGAGATCTACAGGATAGGGCTTTCTTT. Translation gives CATSRDLQDRAFF. This chain links TRBV15 with TRBJ1-1, with a possible D match to TRBD1 (5 bases). V was trimmed by 0 bases and J by 11 bases, leaving 13 bases between them. Germline V gene sequence: CDR1 LNHNV, CDR2 YYDKDF (reference sequence). The CDR3 has 13 amino acids.

This chain links TRBV20-1 with TRBJ2-1; 13 bases map to TRBD2. The CDR3 runs to 15 residues. The V segment lost 6 bases and the J segment 4 bases; nucleotides outside the gene matches: 6. Germline lookup yields CDR1 DFQATT and CDR2 SNEGSKA (reference sequence). The CDR3, as DNA: TGCAGTGCCCAGGGACTAGCGGGACGTTACAATGAGCAGTTCTTC. Amino acid sequence: CSAQGLAGRYNEQFF.

A few counts support this clonotype. The rearrangement uses TRBV28 and TRBJ1-2, with no clear D. This CDR3 spans 11 amino acids. CDR1 is MDHEN and CDR2 is SYDVKM in the germline V gene. V shed 6 bases and J shed 3 bases, with 5 bases lying between them. The CDR3 spells CASRDYYGYTF. CDR3 nucleotide sequence: TGTGCCAGCAGGGACTACTATGGCTACACCTTC.

Comment on this clonotype: Mismatch with germline at one junction end may stem from a read error. The chain employs TRBV3-1 and TRBJ2-1; TRBD2 aligns across 8 bases. CDR1 and CDR2 from the germline V gene are LGHDT and YNNKEL (reference sequence). CDR3 length: 18 residues. DNA of the CDR3: TGTACCAGCAGCCGATTCGGAGCGGGGGTCCTCCCCGTCAATGAGCAGTTCTTC. Its protein product is CTSSRFGAGVLPVNEQFF.

About this clonotype: A clone one base away is much larger, so this may be a read error. This chain joins TRBV7-3 and TRBJ2-1; 7 nucleotides match TRBD2. The germline gives CDR1 SGHTA, CDR2 FQGTGA. The CDR3 runs to 15 residues. The V and J ends lost 5 bases and 8 bases, in that order; junction bases with no gene match: 12. This CDR3 is CASSLNGAGRDEQFF. The CDR3 coding sequence is TGTGCCAGCAGCCTCAACGGAGCGGGAAGAGATGAGCAGTTCTTC.

This sequence joins TRBV5-5 and TRBJ1-2; D possibly corresponds to TRBD1 (6 bases). The CDR3 totals 16 residues. The germline V gene has CDR1 SGHKS and CDR2 YYEKEE (reference sequence). V lost 7 bases, J lost 4 bases, and 23 bases lay in between. CDR3 DNA sequence: TGTGCCAGCGTGGGGGCAGGGAGCCCTGTGGGCTATGGCTACACCTTC. It specifies CASVGAGSPVGYGYTF.

The rearrangement uses TRBV7-9 and TRBJ1-4; tentative D call: TRBD1 (5 bases). V shed 7 bases and J shed 7 bases, with 13 bases lying between them. Germline loops: CDR1 SEHNR, CDR2 FQNEAQ (reference sequence). There are 13 residues in the CDR3. CDR3 residues: CASIKGKGEKLFF. The CDR3 DNA follows: TGTGCCAGCATCAAGGGGAAAGGTGAAAAACTGTTTTTT.

The chain links TRBV20-1 to TRBJ2-3, with D uncertain. Trimming removed 6 bases from V and 0 bases from J, with 10 bases in between. Germline V gene sequence: CDR1 DFQATT, CDR2 SNEGSKA (reference sequence). This CDR3 is built from 13 residues. The CDR3 region has the DNA TGCAGTGCCGTTCCTAGAAGCACAGATACGCAGTATTTT. Protein: CSAVPRSTDTQYF.

The rearrangement joins TRBV7-8 to TRBJ1-1, with a weak D call TRBD1 (5 bases). Germline assignment: CDR1 SGHVS and CDR2 FQNEAQ. The V and J ends lost 3 bases and 5 bases respectively, with 13 bases between them. This CDR3 comprises 14 residues. CDR3 protein: CASSLNAGRTEAFF. The CDR3 DNA follows: TGTGCCAGCAGCTTGAACGCGGGACGGACTGAAGCTTTCTTT.

J is TRBJ2-5 and V is TRBV11-1, with D tentatively TRBD1 (5 bases). The J call may be wrong; the DNA end is better matched by TRBJ2-1. From germline, CDR1 is SGHAT and CDR2 FQDESV (reference sequence). The CDR3 is made up of 13 amino acids. For the CDR3, the DNA is TGTGCCAGCAGCCCCTGGGGCAACAACAAGCAGTTCTTC. Translation: CASSPWGNNKQFF.

The CDR3 sequence: CASSHRAEYNEQFF. DNA for the CDR3: TGTGCCAGCAGTCATCGAGCGGAATACAATGAGCAGTTCTTC. The chain uses TRBV2 and TRBJ2-1; D may be TRBD2 (5 bases). CDR1 is SNHLY, CDR2 FYNNEI, per germline. V gave up 5 bases and J gave up 4 bases, with 12 bases separating them. The CDR3 totals 14 residues.